This entry lists 9 T cell receptor beta chains sequenced from one sample in a study of OX40 agonist ivuxolimab in advanced cancers. The protocol was immunoSEQ multiplex PCR, while the TCRdb copy is restricted to in-frame clones and leaves out a portion. The table lists tens of thousands of clones, 80% to 90% of them singletons, with about 1.6% in the top ten. The source material was CD4+ or CD8+ T cells sorted from blood, sampled in a trial of the OX40 agonist ivuxolimab. These receptors were obtained from an adult with an advanced solid tumor such as melanoma, head and neck, liver or kidney cancer.

This clone was found a few times. The rearrangement joins TRBV9 to TRBJ1-5, with a weak D call TRBD1 (5 bases). V was cut by 3 bases and J by 0 bases, with 10 bases left in between. The CDR3 length is 15 residues. CDR1 and CDR2 (germline): SGDLS, YYNGEE. The CDR3 reads CASSGSGSSNQPQHF. Here the CDR3 DNA reads TGTGCCAGCAGCGGGTCAGGGTCTAGCAATCAGCCCCAGCATTTT.

The chain combines TRBV5-1 with TRBJ2-1; 11 nucleotides agree with TRBD2. The CDR3 is 16 amino acids. V shed 4 bases, J shed 7 bases, and the junction held 10 bases outside the gene matches. Looked up from germline, CDR1 is SGHRS and CDR2 is YFSETQ. The CDR3 DNA sequence: TGCGCCAGCAGCATTTTACTAGCGGGAGTAGGTAATGAGCAGTTCTTC. Residues: CASSILLAGVGNEQFF.

This clone came up a few times. The V gene is TRBV7-8, the J gene TRBJ2-6; D gene unclear. V lost 5 bases and J 4 bases, leaving 9 bases between the germline ends. Germline V gene sequence: CDR1 SGHVS, CDR2 FQNEAQ. The length of the CDR3 is 14 residues. The CDR3 loop reads CASSPSSGANVLTF. Here the CDR3 DNA reads TGTGCCAGCAGCCCCTCCTCGGGGGCCAACGTCCTGACTTTC. The entire variable domain, with the rest obtained from reference TRBV7-8 and TRBJ2-6, is as follows: GAGVSQSPRYKVAKRGQDVALRCDPISGHVSLFWYQQALGQGPEFLTYFQNEAQLDKSGLPSDRFFAERPEGSVSTLKIQRTQQEDSAVYLCASSPSSGANVLTFGAGSRLTVL.

The chain is built from TRBV9 and TRBJ2-3; D may correspond to TRBD1 or TRBD2 (6 bases each). Germline-derived CDR1 and CDR2 are SGDLS and YYNGEE. The CDR3 totals 16 residues. V lost 3 bases to trimming and J lost 1 base, with 15 bases between them. This CDR3 is CASSGDPEGGTDTQYF. CDR3 sequence (DNA): TGTGCCAGCAGCGGAGATCCGGAGGGGGGCACAGATACGCAGTATTTT.

V usage is TRBV19 and J usage is TRBJ2-3; TRBD2 aligns across 14 bases. Germline lookup yields CDR1 LNHDA and CDR2 SQIVND (reference sequence). Trimming at V came to 1 base and at J to 5 bases, leaving 2 bases not matched to a gene. The length of the CDR3 is 16 residues. CDR3 coding DNA: TGTGCCAGTAGTATAGGACTAGCGGGAGGGCAAGATACGCAGTATTTT. It specifies CASSIGLAGGQDTQYF. Combining the CDR3 with reference TRBV19 and TRBJ2-3 gives the whole variable domain DGGITQSPKYLFRKEGQNVTLSCEQNLNHDAMYWYRQDPGQGLRLIYYSQIVNDFQKGDIAEGYSVSREKKESFPLTVTSAQKNPTAFYLCASSIGLAGGQDTQYFGPGTRLTVL.

In its sample, this clone was seen once. V and J are TRBV7-3 and TRBJ2-2, with 7 bases aligning to TRBD2. The germline V gene encodes CDR1 SGHTA and CDR2 FQGTGA. This CDR3 comprises 15 residues. V shed 3 bases and J 1 base; nucleotides not matched to a gene: 2. CDR3 loop: CASSFSGGNTGELFF. The CDR3 DNA sequence: TGTGCCAGCAGCTTCTCGGGGGGGAACACCGGGGAGCTGTTTTTT.

With respect to this clone: Other DNA variants within this sample encode the same CDR3. The genes are TRBV5-4 and TRBJ2-1; 11 bases match TRBD1. V gave up 4 bases and J gave up 3 bases; unmatched junction bases: 3. This CDR3 region has 15 residues. Germline lookup yields CDR1 SGHNT and CDR2 YYREEE (reference sequence). In DNA, the CDR3 is TGTGCCAGCAGCGCCGGGACAGGGGGCTACAATGAGCAGTTCTTC. This gives the protein CASSAGTGGYNEQFF.

This clone appeared a few times. This chain uses TRBV7-9 with TRBJ2-7, with unresolved D. The V end lost 6 bases, the J end lost 5 bases, and 8 bases lay between the germline ends. From germline, CDR1 is SEHNR and CDR2 FQNEAQ (reference sequence). This CDR3 contains 11 residues. CDR3 sequence: CASSQYNEQYF. CDR3 DNA: TGTGCCAGCAGTCAATACAACGAGCAGTACTTC.

The V gene is TRBV6-4, the J gene TRBJ2-7; TRBD2 matches at 9 bases. V shed 3 bases and J 5 bases; nucleotides not matched to a gene: 11. This CDR3 region has 16 residues. Germline CDR1 and CDR2: MRHNA and SNTAGT. The CDR3 DNA sequence: TGTGCCAGCAGTGATCCACTCGGGACTAGCACCGACGAGCAGTACTTC. Translating it yields CASSDPLGTSTDEQYF.